Here is one TCR beta chain with its context. Germline assignment: CDR1 MDHEN and CDR2 SYDVKM. The CDR3 covers 14 residues. Trimming cost V 5 bases and J 9 bases; bases outside gene matches: 8. Clones were sequenced by immunoSEQ multiplex PCR, and TCRdb holds only the in-frame ones, with some missing. The sample yields about 710,000 clones, approximately 87% seen once. This sample was included in a study of shared T cell receptors in the human thymus. These sequences were also reported in another study, on human thymus T cells.

The source of this sequence is a boy under two years old with a congenital heart defect. V usage is TRBV28 and J usage is TRBJ1-4, with 8 bases identical to TRBD1. Sequenced material: thymocytes. The CDR3 coding sequence is TGTGCCAGCAGTCCACGGACAGGGAGGAAAAAACTGTTTTTT. Its translation: CASSPRTGRKKLFF.